Following are 5 T cell receptor beta chains from one sample sequenced in a study of blood T cell repertoires in COVID-19. Sequencing used immunoSEQ multiplex PCR; TCRdb keeps in-frame clones, though not all of them. The sample lists roughly 120,000 clones; 86% were seen once. The sequencing sample was made of peripheral blood. The source of these receptors is a human donor in a cohort sampled during active COVID-19.

The genes are TRBV27 and TRBJ2-4; tentative D call: TRBD1 (6 bases). Trimming took off 6 bases at V and 10 bases at J, with 19 bases between the two ends. The length of the CDR3 is 14 residues. The germline gives CDR1 MNHEY, CDR2 SMNVEV (reference sequence). CDR3 sequence: CASSRGTLQGIQYF. The DNA of the CDR3 is TGTGCCAGCAGCAGAGGGACACTACAAGGGATTCAGTACTTC.

The V and J genes are TRBV7-8 and TRBJ2-5; 8 positions agree with TRBD1. The germline CDR1 and CDR2 sequences are SGHVS and FQNEAQ. This CDR3 region has 17 residues. The junction had 11 bases not matched to a gene; V was cut back by 2 bases and J by 3 bases. CDR3 nucleotide sequence: TGTGCCAGCAGCTTAACGACAGGGGAAATGGAAGAAGAGACCCAGTACTTC. Amino acids: CASSLTTGEMEEETQYF.

This chain joins TRBV7-3 and TRBJ2-3, with a possible D match to TRBD2 (5 bases). Deletions cut 3 bases from V and 3 bases from J, with 13 bases between. This CDR3 has 15 residues. Looked up from germline, CDR1 is SGHTA and CDR2 is FQGTGA. The CDR3 here is CASSFQGGRTDTQYF. The CDR3 DNA reads as TGTGCCAGCAGCTTCCAAGGAGGACGGACAGATACGCAGTATTTT. Full variable domain (rest looked up from reference TRBV7-3 and TRBJ2-3): GAGVSQTPSNKVTEKGKYVELRCDPISGHTALYWYRQSLGQGPEFLIYFQGTGAADDSGLPNDRFFAVRPEGSVSTLKIQRTERGDSAVYLCASSFQGGRTDTQYFGPGTRLTVL.

This chain uses TRBV7-8 with TRBJ1-1; D is unclear. The V gene's germline CDR1 is SGHVS and CDR2 FQNEAQ. This CDR3 region has 14 residues. Trimming removed 5 bases from V and 3 bases from J, with 13 bases in between. The chain's CDR3 is CASSPFFSDTEAFF. The CDR3 nucleotides are TGTGCCAGCAGCCCCTTCTTCTCGGACACTGAAGCTTTCTTT. Combining the CDR3 with reference TRBV7-8 and TRBJ1-1 gives the whole variable domain GAGVSQSPRYKVAKRGQDVALRCDPISGHVSLFWYQQALGQGPEFLTYFQNEAQLDKSGLPSDRFFAERPEGSVSTLKIQRTQQEDSAVYLCASSPFFSDTEAFFGQGTRLTVV.

The CDR3 sequence is CASRSNAAYEQYF. CDR3 coding DNA: TGTGCCAGCAGATCAAACGCAGCCTACGAGCAGTACTTC. V is TRBV6-5 and J is TRBJ2-7; no reliable D call. The ends were cut back, 6 bases at V and 2 bases at J, with 11 bases in the middle. CDR1 and CDR2 from the germline V gene are MNHEY and SVGAGI. The CDR3 has 13 amino acids.